Presented here are 17 T cell receptor beta chains from one specimen sequenced in a study of CDR3 diversity in severe acne. TCRdb ran MiXCR on the PCR reads and lists one entry per CDR3 protein. This sample yields more than 70,000 distinct CDR3 sequences, of which approximately 52% are seen a single time; about 9.5% belongs to the top ten. Sequenced input: blood. The origin of the receptors is a male donor in good health, serving as a control.

This clonotype appeared many times. V and J are TRBV24-1 and TRBJ1-2, with D hard to call. V was clipped by 1 base and J by 8 bases, with 10 bases between them. The CDR3 spans 13 residues. The germline gives CDR1 KGHDR, CDR2 SFDVKD. This CDR3 reads CATSDFQYSGYTF. CDR3 bases: TGTGCCACCAGTGATTTCCAATATTCCGGCTACACCTTC.

At least ten counts were recorded for this clonotype. The V call is TRBV7-6, the J call TRBJ2-3; 8 nucleotides agree with TRBD1. Germline CDR1 SGHVS, CDR2 FNYEAQ. V was pared by 4 bases and J by 3 bases, with 6 bases of the junction left unmatched. The CDR3 covers 15 residues. The CDR3 here is CASSSRTGTTDTQYF. CDR3 bases: TGTGCCAGCAGCTCACGGACAGGGACTACAGATACGCAGTATTTT.

The rearrangement uses TRBV20-1 and TRBJ1-2; maybe TRBD1 (6 bases). The V gene's germline CDR1 is DFQATT and CDR2 SNEGSKA (reference sequence). V lost 7 bases to trimming and J lost 4 bases, with 19 bases between them. This CDR3 region has 14 residues. The CDR3 DNA follows: TGCAGTGTTAGCCGGGGGGCGGAAGGCTATGGCTACACCTTC. It codes for CSVSRGAEGYGYTF.

This clonotype was found many times. This sequence joins TRBV5-1 and TRBJ1-5, with TRBD1 matching over 7 bases. V trimming: 0 bases; J trimming: 0 bases; junction bases outside the gene matches: 9. Germline CDR1 and CDR2: SGHRS and YFSETQ. This CDR3 region has 18 residues. The CDR3 spells CASSLDPGGTNSNQPQHF. DNA for the CDR3: TGCGCCAGCAGCTTGGATCCAGGGGGGACTAATAGCAATCAGCCCCAGCATTTT.

This chain joins TRBV5-1 and TRBJ2-7; 9 bases map to TRBD1. The CDR3 length is 13 residues. The V gene's germline CDR1 is SGHRS and CDR2 YFSETQ. Trimming at V came to 4 bases and at J to 9 bases, leaving 8 bases not matched to a gene. CDR3 residues: CASSIGTGLGQYF. The CDR3 DNA sequence: TGCGCCAGCAGCATAGGGACAGGGCTAGGGCAGTACTTC.

The chain combines TRBV9 with TRBJ1-3; 9 bases line up with TRBD1. CDR3 length: 17 residues. Germline CDR1 is SGDLS and CDR2 is YYNGEE. The J segment lost 0 bases and the V segment lost 4 bases, leaving 8 bases of the junction unmatched. For the CDR3, the DNA is TGTGCCAGCAGCCCACAGGGGGCAGGACCCTCTGGAAACACCATATATTTT. It encodes CASSPQGAGPSGNTIYF.

This clonotype has only a few counts. The rearrangement uses TRBV6-6 and TRBJ2-7; 7 bases are a match to TRBD1. With V trimmed by 8 bases and J by 8 bases, 12 bases remained unmatched. CDR1 and CDR2 from the germline V gene are MNHNY and SVGAGI (reference sequence). There are 13 residues in the CDR3. CDR3 sequence: CASGELQGYKQYF. Written as DNA, the CDR3 is TGTGCCAGCGGCGAGTTACAGGGGTACAAGCAGTACTTC.

This clonotype was counted many times. The chain couples TRBV6-5 to TRBJ1-1; weak D call: TRBD1 (5 bases). The CDR3 sequence is 14 residues long. The germline gives CDR1 MNHEY, CDR2 SVGAGI. V lost 0 bases to trimming and J lost 7 bases, with 12 bases between them. The chain's CDR3 is CASSYSPTAYEAFF. Written as DNA, the CDR3 is TGTGCCAGCAGTTACTCGCCGACAGCCTATGAAGCTTTCTTT.

This clonotype was counted only a few times. The CDR3 bases are TGCAGCGCCGGTGGGCAGTCGAACACTGAAGCTTTCTTT. Translated, it gives CSAGGQSNTEAFF. V usage is TRBV29-1 and J usage is TRBJ1-1; D is unclear. The CDR3 sequence is 13 residues long. Germline assignment: CDR1 SQVTM and CDR2 ANQGSEA. The germline V and J ends were trimmed by 7 bases and 1 base, with 13 bases remaining between them.

This clonotype came up a few times. The genes are TRBV25-1 and TRBJ2-6, with D maybe TRBD2 (5 bases). CDR1 and CDR2 from the germline V gene are MGHDK and SYGVNS. CDR3 size: 14 residues. Deletions cut 6 bases from V and 2 bases from J, with 8 bases between. The CDR3 DNA reads as TGTGCCAGCAGAGAGAGGGCTGGGGCCAACGTCCTGACTTTC. Translated: CASRERAGANVLTF.

This clonotype was seen many times. This rearrangement joins TRBV12-3 or TRBV12-4 to TRBJ1-5; no reliable D call. Trimming cost V 0 bases and J 4 bases, with 4 bases left between them. This CDR3 is 13 amino acids long. The CDR3 region has the DNA TGTGCCAGCAGTTTAGCCGAGAATCAGCCCCAGCATTTT. This gives the protein CASSLAENQPQHF.

This clonotype appeared a few times. The junction and the germline gene differ at one end; a read error may be behind it. The J gene is TRBJ1-2, the V gene TRBV10-3; possible D gene TRBD1, 5 bases. The CDR3 contains 16 residues. Germline V lookup: CDR1 ENHRY, CDR2 SYGVKD. CDR3 bases: TGTGCCAGCAGTGTAATTTGGGGCGCAGCTAACTATGGCTACACCTTC. Translation gives CASSVIWGAANYGYTF.

In its sample, this clonotype was seen a few times. The chain uses TRBV10-2 and TRBJ2-7, with unresolved D. The CDR3 contains 15 residues. CDR1 and CDR2 (germline): WSHSY, SAAADI. V dropped 0 bases and J dropped 7 bases, with 16 bases sitting between them. CDR3 in amino acids: CASSESYQANGEQYF. CDR3 nucleotides: TGCGCCAGCAGTGAGTCGTATCAGGCCAACGGGGAGCAGTACTTC.

The genes are TRBV13 and TRBJ1-2; TRBD1 is a possible D gene (5 bases). Germline V gene data show CDR1 as PRHDT and CDR2 as FYEKMQ (reference sequence). V lost 5 bases and J lost 8, with 18 bases in between. There are 14 residues in the CDR3. CDR3 in amino acids: CASSARQLLGGYTF. The CDR3, as DNA: TGTGCCAGCAGCGCAAGACAGCTCCTGGGGGGCTACACCTTC.

Worth noting for this clonotype: With a much larger clone just one base away, this may be a read error. The V and J genes are TRBV4-2 and TRBJ2-5; 9 bases align to TRBD1. The CDR3 totals 15 residues. The germline CDR1 and CDR2 sequences are LGHNA and YNFKEQ. CDR3 amino acids: CASSQGDRAQGTQYF. DNA of the CDR3: TGTGCCAGCAGCCAAGGGGACAGGGCCCAAGGGACCCAGTACTTC.

The V gene is TRBV2, the J gene TRBJ2-2, with 8 bases lining up with TRBD2. CDR3 size: 13 residues. Germline values: CDR1 SNHLY, CDR2 FYNNEI. V dropped 6 bases and J dropped 7; count of bases not matched to a gene: 4. In DNA form, the CDR3 reads TGTGCCAGCAGCCTAGCGGGCGTCGGGGAGCTGTTTTTT. Its translation: CASSLAGVGELFF.

This clonotype was observed a single time. Because the CDR3's place on the DNA is in doubt, the DNA is left out and the CDR3 is given as listed by TCRdb. The J gene is TRBJ1-2, the V gene TRBV5-1. Germline V CDR1 and CDR2: SGHRS, YFSETQ. The CDR3 length is 19 residues, termini included. The CDR3 spells CASSFYICSARDPAWGYTF.